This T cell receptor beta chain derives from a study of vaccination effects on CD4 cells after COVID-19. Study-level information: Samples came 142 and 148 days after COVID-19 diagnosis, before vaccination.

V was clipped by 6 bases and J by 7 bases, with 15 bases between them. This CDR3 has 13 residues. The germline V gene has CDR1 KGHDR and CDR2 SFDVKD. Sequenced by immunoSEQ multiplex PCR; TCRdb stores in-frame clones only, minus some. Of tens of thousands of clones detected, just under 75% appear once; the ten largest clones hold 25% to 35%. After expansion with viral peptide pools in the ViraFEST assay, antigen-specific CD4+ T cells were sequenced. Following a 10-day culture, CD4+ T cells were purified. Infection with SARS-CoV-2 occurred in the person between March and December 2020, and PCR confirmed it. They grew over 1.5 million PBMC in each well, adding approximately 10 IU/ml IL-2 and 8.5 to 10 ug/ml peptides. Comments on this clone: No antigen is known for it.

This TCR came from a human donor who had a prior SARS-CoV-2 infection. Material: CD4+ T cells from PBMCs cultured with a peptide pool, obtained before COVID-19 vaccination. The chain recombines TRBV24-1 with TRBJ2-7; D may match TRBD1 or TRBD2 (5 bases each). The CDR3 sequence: CATSRFGGREQYF. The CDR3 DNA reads TGTGCCACCAGTCGGTTTGGGGGTAGGGAGCAGTACTTC.